The present entry profiles one TCR beta chain with its context. What it binds is unknown. This sample was taken from a study of shared clonotypes between healthy human individuals. Study findings and constraints: Clonotype sharing among donors likely depends on sequencing depth. The study drew on few donors, limiting represented genetic and exposure-history diversity.

After removal of 6 bases from V and 2 bases from J, the junction contained 7 bases not matched to a gene. CDR1 MDHEN and CDR2 SYDVKM come from the germline V gene. CDR3 length: 15 residues. The method was immunoSEQ multiplex PCR; TCRdb's version includes in-frame clones alone and lacks a portion of them. The sample holds hundreds of thousands of clones, 79% seen once. Sequencing used PBMCs. The sequence was obtained from a woman in her 40s in good health. Some clones in this sample may be carry-over from other donors' samples. This chain uses TRBV28 with TRBJ1-5, with 7 bases matching TRBD1. CDR3 DNA: TGTGCCAGCAGGTGGGGGCAGGGGGGCAATCAGCCCCAGCATTTT. Protein: CASRWGQGGNQPQHF.